This T cell receptor beta chain was profiled in a study of shared clonotypes between healthy human individuals. This table comes from immunoSEQ multiplex PCR, and its TCRdb copy is limited to in-frame clones, with some not included. Of about 2.3 million clones listed, approximately 93% are singletons. Germline loops: CDR1 SQVTM, CDR2 ANQGSEA. Trimming pared 6 bases from V and 0 bases from J, leaving 21 bases between. There are 16 residues in the CDR3. The count of this clone is one. The rearrangement uses TRBV29-1 and TRBJ2-7; the D gene is possibly TRBD1 (5 bases). Sample: naive CD4+ T cells from PBMCs. The subset: CD45RA+ positively selected. The clonotype originates from a man between 18 and 35 years old in good health. Some clones in this sample may be carry-over from other donors' samples. In nucleotides, the CDR3 is TGCAGCGTGGTGGGGCCCACTGGTTCGCGCTCCTACGAGCAGTACTTC. The encoded protein is CSVVGPTGSRSYEQYF.